Below, 27 T cell receptor beta chains from the same sample are listed, as sequenced in a study of T cell repertoires in cytomegalovirus infection. TCRdb re-derived calls from the reads in MiXCR, one entry per CDR3 protein. The repertoire consists of about 150,000 distinct CDR3 sequences, with 20% to 25% occurring once and the leading ten covering over 9.5%. Material for sequencing was PBMCs. These receptors were collected from a human donor in good health (CMV status not recorded). Some clones in this sample may be carry-over from other donors' samples.

The chain is built from TRBV18 and TRBJ2-1; D is possibly TRBD1 (6 bases). The germline V and J ends were trimmed by 3 bases and 9 bases, with 15 bases remaining between them. Germline V gene lookup returns CDR1 KGHSH and CDR2 LQKENI. The CDR3 totals 14 residues. The CDR3 DNA reads TGTGCCAGCTCACCCCTAACAGGGCTAGGTGAGCAGTTCTTC. This gives the protein CASSPLTGLGEQFF.

The J gene is TRBJ2-5, the V gene TRBV9, with D uncertain. The CDR3 extends over 14 amino acids. CDR1 and CDR2 (germline): SGDLS, YYNGEE. The V gene lost 0 bases and the J gene lost 5 bases, with 11 bases spanning the gap. CDR3 residues: CASSVDPDGETQYF. The CDR3 DNA sequence: TGTGCCAGCAGCGTAGATCCGGACGGGGAGACCCAGTACTTC.

This clonotype was observed a few times. The rearrangement links TRBV19 to TRBJ2-7, with TRBD1 as a possible D gene (6 bases). CDR1 LNHDA and CDR2 SQIVND come from the germline V gene (reference sequence). V was trimmed by 1 base and J by 6 bases, leaving 7 bases between them. CDR3 length: 12 residues. CDR3 residues: CASSIVGGEQYF. The DNA for the CDR3 is TGTGCCAGTAGTATAGTAGGGGGCGAGCAGTACTTC.

This clonotype showed up many times. The genes are TRBV7-2 and TRBJ2-5, with TRBD2 as a possible D gene (5 bases). The CDR3 is 13 amino acids. Germline CDR1 reads SGHTA; CDR2 reads FQGNSA. Between the trimmed V and J ends, which lost 5 bases and 5 bases, there was a span of 12 bases. The CDR3 loop is CASSPSIIETQYF. The CDR3 DNA is TGTGCCAGCAGCCCTAGCATCATCGAGACCCAGTACTTC.

This clonotype was seen repeatedly, ten times or more. This sequence joins TRBV7-8 and TRBJ1-1; D is unresolved. V was shortened by 1 base and J by 1 base, with 13 bases between the two germline ends. The CDR3 loop spans 16 amino acids. Germline V gives CDR1 SGHVS, CDR2 FQNEAQ. The CDR3 DNA is TGTGCCAGCAGCTTAGGGGGTCAGGCTACGAACACTGAAGCTTTCTTT. Translated: CASSLGGQATNTEAFF.

This clonotype appeared a few times. The chain carries TRBV6-5 and TRBJ1-6; D is possibly TRBD1 (5 bases). CDR1 is MNHEY, CDR2 SVGAGI, per germline. The CDR3 runs 14 residues. Trimming took off 0 bases at V and 7 bases at J, with 7 bases between the two ends. The CDR3 region has the DNA TGTGCCAGCAGTTACTCGGACACAAATTCACCCCTCCACTTT. This codes for CASSYSDTNSPLHF.

This clonotype was observed a handful of times. The V and J genes are TRBV20-1 and TRBJ1-3, with D possibly matching TRBD1 (6 bases). The V and J ends lost 1 base and 2 bases respectively, with 12 bases between them. Germline V gives CDR1 DFQATT, CDR2 SNEGSKA (reference sequence). The CDR3 runs to 15 residues. DNA of the CDR3: TGCAGTGCTAGAGCCCCCCCAGGGGCTGGAAACACCATATATTTT. It specifies CSARAPPGAGNTIYF.

This clonotype has at least ten counts. The chain recombines TRBV7-2 with TRBJ2-3; D gene unclear. The germline CDR1 and CDR2 sequences are SGHTA and FQGNSA. The ends were cut back, 5 bases at V and 2 bases at J, with 17 bases in the middle. This CDR3 has 16 amino acids. CDR3 sequence: CASSERVLGFTDTQYF. The CDR3 DNA reads as TGTGCCAGCAGCGAACGAGTCCTGGGATTCACAGATACGCAGTATTTT.

V and J are TRBV15 and TRBJ2-1; TRBD1 agrees at 12 bases. This CDR3 is built from 14 residues. The V gene end was trimmed by 7 bases and the J gene end by 9 bases; junction bases not matched to a gene: 7. Per the germline V gene, CDR1 is LNHNV and CDR2 is YYDKDF (reference sequence). In DNA, the CDR3 is TGTGCCACCACCAGGGACAGGGGGCTCGGTGAGCAGTTCTTC. Translated: CATTRDRGLGEQFF. Combining the CDR3 with reference TRBV15 and TRBJ2-1 gives the whole variable domain DAMVIQNPRYQVTQFGKPVTLSCSQTLNHNVMYWYQQKSSQAPKLLFHYYDKDFNNEADTPDNFQSRRPNTSFCFLDIRSPGLGDTAMYLCATTRDRGLGEQFFGPGTRLTVL.

The genes are TRBV25-1 and TRBJ2-7; 8 bases align to TRBD1. There are 15 residues in the CDR3. Germline CDR1 is MGHDK and CDR2 is SYGVNS. V dropped 4 bases and J dropped 3; count of bases not matched to a gene: 8. CDR3 sequence (DNA): TGTGCCAGCAGTGTCCCCTGGACAGGGAACTACGAGCAGTACTTC. It is translated as CASSVPWTGNYEQYF.

Of note for this clonotype: Compared with germline, one end of the junction differs, possibly owing to a read error. V usage is TRBV12-3 or TRBV12-4 and J usage is TRBJ1-2; 12 bases agree with TRBD1. The CDR3 covers 15 residues. For the CDR3, the DNA is TGTGACAGCAGTCCCCGGGACAGGGGGCGGTATGGCTACACCTTC. Protein: CDSSPRDRGRYGYTF.

This clonotype turned up a few times. The chain joins TRBV5-4 to TRBJ2-7; D call uncertain. The ends were cut back, 0 bases at V and 0 bases at J, with 10 bases in the middle. The germline gives CDR1 SGHNT, CDR2 YYREEE (reference sequence). CDR3 length equals 15 residues. The CDR3 protein is CASSLDRVSSYEQYF. CDR3 in DNA: TGTGCCAGCAGCTTGGATCGGGTGAGCTCCTACGAGCAGTACTTC.

In this sample, this clonotype turned up many times. The CDR3: CASTQHQKDNQPQHF. In DNA, the CDR3 is TGTGCCAGCACCCAGCATCAAAAGGACAATCAGCCCCAGCATTTT. The chain links TRBV6-1 to TRBJ1-5, with D hard to call. Trimming took 7 bases from V and 3 from J, leaving 16 bases between them. The germline CDR1 and CDR2 sequences are MNHNS and SASEGT. The CDR3 is 15 residues long.

This clonotype was seen ten or more times. The chain employs TRBV7-2 and TRBJ1-1, with D possibly matching TRBD1 (5 bases). V was cut by 5 bases and J by 2 bases, with 12 bases left in between. This CDR3 region has 14 residues. CDR1 and CDR2 from the germline V gene are SGHTA and FQGNSA. The CDR3 protein is CASSRGQVNTEAFF. CDR3 nucleotides: TGTGCCAGCAGCCGGGGCCAGGTAAACACTGAAGCTTTCTTT.

This clonotype was seen only a few times. The V and J genes are TRBV29-1 and TRBJ1-1; 9 bases map to TRBD1. Unmatched junction bases numbered 7, after V lost 6 bases and J lost 5 bases. The CDR3 runs to 13 residues. CDR1 and CDR2 (germline): SQVTM, ANQGSEA. For the CDR3, the DNA is TGCAGCGTAACCGGGACAGGGAGGACTGAAGCTTTCTTT. This gives the protein CSVTGTGRTEAFF.

The chain has TRBV20-1 and TRBJ1-5; D unresolved. Trimming took off 2 bases at V and 3 bases at J, with 8 bases between the two ends. This CDR3 is built from 13 residues. Germline V lookup: CDR1 DFQATT, CDR2 SNEGSKA (reference sequence). The CDR3 nucleotides are TGCAGTGCTAGAAGCGGAGCCAATCAGCCCCAGCATTTT. This translates into CSARSGANQPQHF.

In this sample, this clonotype turned up a few times. The chain joins TRBV7-2 to TRBJ2-4, with a tentative D call TRBD2 (6 bases). Germline V gene sequence: CDR1 SGHTA, CDR2 FQGNSA. The CDR3 covers 13 residues. Trimming left V 1 base short and J 9 bases short, with 10 bases between. The CDR3 coding sequence is TGTGCCAGCAGCTTAGACAGCGGGTCCATTCAGTACTTC. Its protein is CASSLDSGSIQYF.

The gene calls are TRBV5-8 and TRBJ2-7; the D is unclear. CDR1 is SGHTS and CDR2 is YDEGEE in the germline V gene. There are 12 residues in the CDR3. V gave up 1 base and J gave up 3 bases, with 5 bases separating them. CDR3 amino acids: CASSLPRYEQYF. Written as DNA, the CDR3 is TGTGCCAGCAGCTTGCCCCGCTACGAGCAGTACTTC.

This clonotype was seen more than once but under ten times. V and J are TRBV28 and TRBJ1-2, with 9 bases aligning to TRBD1. CDR3 size: 14 residues. Unmatched junction bases numbered 5, after V lost 6 bases and J lost 3 bases. Germline V gene sequence: CDR1 MDHEN, CDR2 SYDVKM. The CDR3 region has the DNA TGTGCCAGCAGAGAGGGACAGGGAGACTATGGCTACACCTTC. Amino acids: CASREGQGDYGYTF.

This clonotype was counted many times. The chain employs TRBV12-3 or TRBV12-4 and TRBJ1-3; D is unclear. V gave up 6 bases and J gave up 0 bases, with 6 bases separating them. CDR3 length: 13 residues. The CDR3 DNA sequence: TGTGCCAGCAGCTCATTCTCTGGAAACACCATATATTTT. As protein: CASSSFSGNTIYF.

This clonotype was picked up a small number of times. The chain couples TRBV11-3 to TRBJ2-7; 7 positions match TRBD1. The germline V gene encodes CDR1 SGHNT and CDR2 YENEEA. The CDR3 is 14 residues long. V trimming: 5 bases; J trimming: 2 bases; junction bases outside the gene matches: 6. The CDR3 nucleotides read TGTGCCAGCAGCCCCCGGGACAGCCCCTACGAGCAGTACTTC. Amino acids: CASSPRDSPYEQYF.

This clonotype occurred a few times. CDR3 amino acids: CASRMDRVNEQFF. The CDR3 nucleotides are TGTGCCAGTAGGATGGACAGGGTCAATGAGCAGTTCTTC. V and J are TRBV19 and TRBJ2-1, with 8 bases that match TRBD1. The length of the CDR3 is 13 residues. J gave up 6 bases and V 6 bases, and 4 bases lay outside the gene matches. In germline, CDR1 is LNHDA, CDR2 SQIVND (reference sequence).

The rearrangement links TRBV19 to TRBJ2-1, with TRBD2 as a possible D gene (5 bases). Germline assignment: CDR1 LNHDA and CDR2 SQIVND (reference sequence). The V end lost 6 bases, the J end lost 5 bases, and 14 bases lay between the germline ends. The CDR3 covers 14 residues. Here the CDR3 reads CASRLAITHNEQFF. In nucleotides, the CDR3 is TGTGCCAGTAGGCTAGCCATTACCCACAATGAGCAGTTCTTC. Looking up the rest from reference TRBV19 and TRBJ2-1 gives the full variable domain: DGGITQSPKYLFRKEGQNVTLSCEQNLNHDAMYWYRQDPGQGLRLIYYSQIVNDFQKGDIAEGYSVSREKKESFPLTVTSAQKNPTAFYLCASRLAITHNEQFFGPGTRLTVL.

This clonotype showed up just a few times. This rearrangement joins TRBV27 to TRBJ2-1; the D gene could be TRBD1 or TRBD2 (5 bases each). V was pared by 2 bases and J by 0 bases, with 14 bases between. The CDR3 covers 17 residues. Germline CDR1 MNHEY, CDR2 SMNVEV (reference sequence). The CDR3 DNA reads TGTGCCAGCAGTTTAAGGTCTGGGACCAGCTCCTACAATGAGCAGTTCTTC. This encodes CASSLRSGTSSYNEQFF.

The sample holds many counts of this clonotype. The CDR3 DNA reads TGTGCCAGCAGCTTAGGCAGGCATCAGCCCCAGCATTTT. Protein: CASSLGRHQPQHF. This chain uses TRBV7-2 with TRBJ1-5, with D unresolved. This CDR3 spans 13 amino acids. CDR1 SGHTA and CDR2 FQGNSA come from the germline V gene. The V end was cut by 1 base, the J end by 5 bases, with 6 bases between.

The rearrangement links TRBV20-1 to TRBJ1-1; maybe TRBD1 (5 bases). The CDR3 extends over 15 amino acids. In germline, CDR1 is DFQATT, CDR2 SNEGSKA (reference sequence). The V end was cut by 2 bases, the J end by 3 bases, with 16 bases between. The CDR3 sequence: CSARMGGVSDTEAFF. CDR3 DNA sequence: TGCAGTGCTAGAATGGGAGGGGTCAGTGACACTGAAGCTTTCTTT.

Note on this clonotype: A clone one base away is much larger, so this may be a read error. The chain uses TRBV7-8 and TRBJ2-2; TRBD1 agrees at 7 bases. This CDR3 region has 17 residues. Germline V gene data show CDR1 as SGHVS and CDR2 as FQNEAQ. CDR3 bases: TGTGCCAGCAGCTCCAGACAGGGAGCGGCGAACACCGGGGCGCTGTTTTTT. It encodes CASSSRQGAANTGALFF.